This T cell receptor beta chain was sequenced in a study of T-cell memory formation after mild COVID-19. Study-wide context: The TCR clusters were mostly specific to one donor.

With 1 base removed from V and 6 bases from J, the gap between germline ends came to 22 bases. In germline, CDR1 is MGHRA, CDR2 YSYEKL. The CDR3 sequence is 18 residues long. TCRdb passed the 5' RACE reads through MiXCR, listing each CDR3 protein once. The sample records about 340,000 distinct CDR3 sequences, around a sixth being singletons. The chain links TRBV4-1 to TRBJ2-1; D tentatively fits TRBD1 or TRBD2 (5 bases each). Sequencing input: PBMCs or a T cell subset sorted from them (not recorded which). This clonotype was obtained from a man aged 18 to 29 who had mild COVID-19 (a few samples of this study predate the infection). Cell type and time point are not known. In nucleotides, the CDR3 is TGCGCCAGCAGCCAAGCCCCCGGGACCCCTGTTGGGGGCAATGAGCAGTTCTTC. This translates into CASSQAPGTPVGGNEQFF.